This T cell receptor beta chain was recovered during a study of T-cell memory formation after mild COVID-19 (dated by TCRdb to the early 2020s). With regard to the full study: Most TCR sequence clusters were specific to one of the two donors. In two donors, T-cell clones that expanded and contracted after mild COVID-19 were followed by sequencing TCRalpha and TCRbeta repertoires longitudinally. Two young, previously healthy adult volunteers made up the cohort, one male and one female. Summary of the overall study and its limitations: Some responding clones were detected in pre-infection memory, which suggested that pre-existing cross-reactive memory T cells had joined the SARS-CoV-2 response. Clones contracting from day 15 to 85 had balanced CD4/CD8 phenotypes, while a second wave expanding from day 15 to 37 was biased towards CD4+. Contracting CD4+ clones turned up mainly in the CM and EM memory subsets, whereas EMRA was where CD8+ clones were enriched. SARS-CoV-2 specificity was not confirmed for the second-wave clones peaking on day 37. Only a couple of mild cases were covered by the study, and larger cohorts that include severe cases with pre-infection samples were considered necessary.

Points on this clonotype: Its recognized antigen is unknown. No per-base quality is available; no much larger clone lies one base away.

Ficoll-Paque density gradient centrifugation was the method used to isolate PBMCs. For CDR1 and CDR2, the germline V gene lists MNHEY and SVGAGI. Its CDR3 holds 15 amino acids, cysteine through phenylalanine. The CDR3 DNA has 45 bases and is translated from base 1. For this chain, trimming is 5 bases at the V end and 4 bases at the J end, and the number of junction bases without a gene match is 4. Data came from an Illumina NovaSeq 6000. Using 5'RACE with constant-segment primers, TCRalpha and TCRbeta cDNA libraries were constructed, with sample barcodes and unique molecular identifiers added in the process. Trizol reagent was used to extract RNA from every sample. Libraries were amplified in two PCR steps, with a second sample barcode and Illumina TruSeq adapters added in the second step. The libraries were sequenced on an Illumina NovaSeq using 2 x 150 bp paired-end reads. Turning to the authors' computational methods: With migec v1.2.7, reads were demultiplexed and then collapsed into UMI-guided consensus sequences. Using mixcr v2.1.11, the UMI consensuses were aligned to TRA and TRB V and J templates and assembled into clonotypes. A clonotype was counted as expanded or contracted only if both edgeR and NoisET called the change significant, with noise models trained on biological replicates. For edgeR calls, a false discovery rate-adjusted p below 0.01 and a log2 fold-change threshold of 1 were applied. As an exploratory analysis of dynamics, max-normalized trajectories of the 1000 most abundant clonotypes were examined with PCA combined with hierarchical clustering. The CD4 or CD8 phenotype of responding clones was assigned using the separately sequenced CD4+ and CD8+ repertoires. The public reads were quality trimmed at Q25 with fastp and then assembled into clones with MiXCR by TCRdb, keeping productive beta chains. CDR3 protein duplicates are merged, each entry listing the most common genes and DNA. The V and J calls come from TCRdb's annotation, not from the publication. The sample profile shows about 100,000 distinct CDR3 sequences; 11% of them were found once. The ten most abundant clones make up roughly 40% of the sample.

The TCR sequence derives from a young man who had mild COVID-19 (a few samples of this study predate the infection). The sample titles of this study are shuffled in the database, so cell type and time point are left out; the donor was told from shared clones. The rearrangement joined TRBV6-5 to TRBJ2-5, with TRBD2 identical over 13 junction bases. Sequenced input: PBMCs or a T cell subset sorted from them (not recorded which). The nucleotides are TGTGCCAGCAGTCGGACTAGCGGGGGAGGAGAGACCCAGTACTTC. Translated, this gives CASSRTSGGGETQYF.